This is a list of T cell receptor beta chains from one sample in a study of T cell responses to AZD1222 COVID-19 vaccine. Measured with immunoSEQ multiplex PCR; TCRdb has only the in-frame clones, and not every one. The sample holds roughly 160,000 clones, around 92% seen once. The sample in question was peripheral blood, obtained on day 0 of MenACWY control vaccination. These receptors all come from an adult in good health. Both conserved end residues are part of each CDR3. A D gene is named only where the DNA matches it firmly. The size entry is marked missing in some rows and otherwise reads once, few, many or a size class.

TRBD1	.	TRBJ2-2	TRBV4-1	CASQPRDRIELNTGELFF	TGCGCCAGCCAGCCACGGGACAGGATTGAACTAAACACCGGGGAGCTGTTTTTT
TRBD1	.	TRBJ1-5	TRBV2	CASRGGGQIYQPQHF	TGTGCCAGCAGGGGAGGGGGCCAAATCTATCAGCCCCAGCATTTT
TRBD1	once	TRBJ1-4	TRBV24-1	CATSDLGTALLATNEKLFF	TGTGCCACCAGTGATTTGGGGACAGCGCTTCTTGCAACTAATGAAAAACTGTTTTTT
TRBD1	.	TRBJ2-1	TRBV27	CASSFSTGGKYEQFF	TGTGCCAGCAGTTTCTCTACAGGGGGCAAGTATGAGCAGTTCTTC
.	.	TRBJ2-7	TRBV7-9	CASSPDRNPSDYTGQYF	TGTGCCAGCAGCCCCGACAGGAACCCCTCCGATTATACAGGGCAGTACTTC
.	.	TRBJ2-1	TRBV28	CASRLGTGRRLNEQFF	TGTGCCAGCAGATTGGGAACGGGACGGAGGTTAAATGAGCAGTTCTTC
.	.	TRBJ2-1	TRBV9	CASSLYLLGEQFF	TGTGCCAGCAGCCTATACCTACTAGGCGAGCAGTTCTTC
TRBD1	.	TRBJ2-7	TRBV11-1	CASSPRDRFLGYEQYF	TGTGCCAGCAGCCCCCGGGACAGGTTTCTTGGATACGAGCAGTACTTC
.	.	TRBJ1-6	TRBV13	CASSFWGLAAPLHF	TGTGCCAGCAGCTTTTGGGGATTGGCGGCACCCCTCCACTTT
.	.	TRBJ1-2	TRBV6-1	CASSEGGYGYTF	TGTGCCAGCAGTGAAGGGGGCTATGGCTACACCTTC
TRBD2	.	TRBJ2-3	TRBV30	CAWRVGLAMRWGTQYF	TGTGCCTGGAGGGTAGGACTAGCAATGCGTTGGGGTACGCAGTATTTT
TRBD1	.	TRBJ1-1	TRBV7-8	CASSPTGNAEAFF	TGTGCCAGCAGCCCGACAGGGAATGCTGAAGCTTTCTTT
.	once	TRBJ2-7	TRBV7-6	CASSSFTLGGREQYF	TGTGCCAGCAGCTCATTCACGCTCGGGGGGCGGGAGCAGTACTTC
TRBD1	.	TRBJ2-4	TRBV13	CASSWSDRAGDIQYF	TGTGCCAGCAGCTGGTCCGACAGGGCAGGAGACATTCAGTACTTC
TRBD1	.	TRBJ1-3	TRBV13	CASSLKVLTGLSGNTIYF	TGTGCCAGCAGCTTAAAGGTTTTGACAGGGCTCTCTGGAAACACCATATATTTT
.	.	TRBJ1-4	TRBV10-1	CASSEGAGSGTNEKLFF	TGCGCCAGCAGTGAAGGGGCAGGGTCCGGGACTAATGAAAAACTGTTTTTT
.	.	TRBJ2-3	TRBV6-4	CASSDSIGSGTDTQYF	TGTGCCAGCAGTGACTCGATTGGTAGCGGCACAGATACGCAGTATTTT
TRBD1	.	TRBJ2-1	TRBV7-9	CASSLLQGTGSYNEQFF	TGTGCCAGCAGCTTACTCCAAGGGACAGGCTCCTACAATGAGCAGTTCTTC
.	few	TRBJ1-2	TRBV29-1	CSGRTDYGYTF	TGCAGCGGGAGGACAGACTATGGCTACACCTTC
.	.	TRBJ1-3	TRBV9	CASSVIPTDSGNTIYF	TGTGCCAGCAGCGTAATACCGACGGACTCTGGAAACACCATATATTTT
.	.	TRBJ2-3	TRBV2	CASSDDNTDTQYF	TGTGCCAGCAGTGACGACAACACAGATACGCAGTATTTT
.	.	TRBJ1-5	TRBV5-1	CASSLGWGQPQHF	TGCGCCAGCAGCTTGGGGTGGGGTCAGCCCCAGCATTTT
.	once	TRBJ1-5	TRBV5-5	CASSGGSNQPQHF	TGTGCCAGCAGCGGAGGGAGCAATCAGCCCCAGCATTTT
.	.	TRBJ1-4	TRBV18	CASSPLESEKLFF	TGTGCCAGCTCACCCCTGGAGAGTGAAAAACTGTTTTTT
.	.	TRBJ1-2	TRBV7-9	CASTYGTVVGYTF	TGTGCCAGCACTTACGGGACCGTTGTGGGCTACACCTTC
.	.	TRBJ1-4	TRBV20-1	CSASPSTGTATNEKLFF	TGCAGTGCTAGTCCCTCCACAGGGACTGCAACTAATGAAAAACTGTTTTTT
TRBD2	.	TRBJ2-1	TRBV2	CASTRPGLAGAEQFF	TGTGCCAGCACCCGCCCGGGACTAGCGGGAGCTGAGCAGTTCTTC
TRBD1	.	TRBJ2-1	TRBV24-1	CATSDSTGTFHNEQFF	TGTGCCACCAGTGATTCGACAGGGACGTTCCACAATGAGCAGTTCTTC
TRBD1	.	TRBJ1-2	TRBV14	CASSQVSRGLRTF	TGTGCCAGCAGCCAAGTGTCCAGGGGGTTGCGAACCTTC
TRBD1	once	TRBJ1-5	TRBV3-1/TRBV3-2	CASSPSWTGQDQPQHF	TGTGCCAGCAGCCCATCATGGACAGGGCAGGATCAGCCCCAGCATTTT
TRBD1	.	TRBJ1-4	TRBV30	CAWSIRALRGRGEKLFF	TGTGCCTGGAGTATCCGGGCCCTCAGGGGGCGCGGTGAAAAACTGTTTTTT
TRBD2	.	TRBJ2-1	TRBV5-8	CASIQLAGGYNEQFF	TGTGCCAGCATACAGCTAGCGGGAGGTTACAATGAGCAGTTCTTC
TRBD2	.	TRBJ2-7	TRBV5-1	CASSSGGGGSGSYEQYF	TGCGCCAGCAGCTCGGGCGGAGGGGGTAGCGGGAGCTACGAGCAGTACTTC
TRBD1	.	TRBJ1-5	TRBV24-1	CATSGEGAYNQPQHF	TGTGCCACCAGTGGGGAGGGGGCCTACAATCAGCCCCAGCATTTT
.	once	TRBJ2-7	TRBV29-1	CSALGAYEQYF	TGCAGCGCTCTTGGTGCCTACGAGCAGTACTTC
.	.	TRBJ2-7	TRBV5-6	CASSSPAQPPEQYF	TGTGCCAGCAGCTCCCCGGCCCAACCACCCGAGCAGTACTTC
.	.	TRBJ1-2	TRBV6-2/TRBV6-3	CASSSSQAGGYTF	TGTGCCAGCAGTTCATCCCAGGCCGGGGGCTACACCTTC
.	.	TRBJ1-4	TRBV18	CASSLLAGELFF	TGTGCCAGCTCACTATTGGCAGGGGAACTGTTTTTT
TRBD2	.	TRBJ2-1	TRBV10-3	CAISEPTSGTANEQFF	TGTGCCATCAGTGAACCTACTAGCGGGACGGCTAATGAGCAGTTCTTC
.	.	TRBJ1-6	TRBV7-2	CASSHIRTALNSPLHF	TGTGCCAGCAGCCACATTCGGACAGCCCTTAATTCACCCCTCCACTTT
.	.	TRBJ1-1	TRBV27	CASRPTGRNTEAFF	TGTGCCAGCAGACCCACCGGACGGAACACTGAAGCTTTCTTT
.	.	TRBJ2-6	TRBV25-1	CASSVGTFSGANVLTF	TGTGCCAGCAGTGTAGGGACTTTCTCTGGGGCCAACGTCCTGACTTTC
.	few	TRBJ1-2	TRBV5-1	CASSLKGERGSPGYTF	TGCGCCAGCAGCTTGAAGGGGGAAAGGGGGTCTCCTGGCTACACCTTC
.	once	TRBJ2-6	TRBV12-5	CASGPSGANVLTF	TGTGCTAGTGGCCCCTCTGGGGCCAACGTCCTGACTTTC
.	.	TRBJ1-5	TRBV5-1	CASSLAGGGNQPQHF	TGCGCCAGCAGCTTGGCCGGGGGAGGGAATCAGCCCCAGCATTTT
.	.	TRBJ2-2	TRBV7-3	CASSRRTGELFF	TGTGCCAGCAGTAGGAGGACCGGGGAGCTGTTTTTT